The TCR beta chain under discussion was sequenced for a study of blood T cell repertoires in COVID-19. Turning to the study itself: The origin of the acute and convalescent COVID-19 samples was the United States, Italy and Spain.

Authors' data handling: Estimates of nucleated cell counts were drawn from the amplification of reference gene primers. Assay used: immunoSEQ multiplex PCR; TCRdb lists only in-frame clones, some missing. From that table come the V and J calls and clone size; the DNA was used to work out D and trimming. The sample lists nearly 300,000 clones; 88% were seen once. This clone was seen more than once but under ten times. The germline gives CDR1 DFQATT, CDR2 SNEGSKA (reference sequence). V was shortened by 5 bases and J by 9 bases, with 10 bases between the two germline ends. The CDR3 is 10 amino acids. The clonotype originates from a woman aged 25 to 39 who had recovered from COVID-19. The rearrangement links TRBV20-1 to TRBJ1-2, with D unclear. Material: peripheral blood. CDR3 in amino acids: CSAHDNRYTF. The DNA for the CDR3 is TGCAGTGCTCATGACAACCGCTACACCTTC.